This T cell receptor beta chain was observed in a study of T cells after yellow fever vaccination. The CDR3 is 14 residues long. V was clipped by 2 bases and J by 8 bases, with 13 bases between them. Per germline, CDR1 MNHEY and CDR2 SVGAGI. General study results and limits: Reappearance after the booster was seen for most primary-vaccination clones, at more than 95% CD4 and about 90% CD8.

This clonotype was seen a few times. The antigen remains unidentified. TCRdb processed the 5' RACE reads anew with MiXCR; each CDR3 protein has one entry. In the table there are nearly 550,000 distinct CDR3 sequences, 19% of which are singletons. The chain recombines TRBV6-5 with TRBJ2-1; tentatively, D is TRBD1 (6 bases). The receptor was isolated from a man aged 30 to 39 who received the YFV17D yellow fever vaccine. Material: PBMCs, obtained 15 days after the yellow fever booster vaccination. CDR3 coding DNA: TGTGCCAGCAGTTACAGGGGGAGACGAGATGAGCAGTTCTTC. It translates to CASSYRGRRDEQFF.